This paragraph covers one T cell receptor (beta chain) sequence. Antigen unknown. The data derive from a study of tumor-infiltrating lymphocytes in localized non-small cell lung cancer. Across the study: Each patient gave resected tumor and non-adjacent uninvolved lung tissue. General study points: T-cell fraction did not differ between immunotypes IM1 and IM2.

The CDR3 length is 15 residues. Losses at the gene ends were 8 bases for V and 3 bases for J; bases not matched to a gene: 9. The germline V gene has CDR1 MNHEY and CDR2 SMNVEV (reference sequence). Profiled with immunoSEQ multiplex PCR; TCRdb holds only in-frame clones, not every one. The repertoire consists of about 13,000 clones, with 82% occurring once and the leading ten covering roughly a fifth. The chain carries TRBV27 and TRBJ1-4; TRBD1 agrees at 7 bases. Input material: lung tumor tissue. The clonotype was recovered from a human donor with non-small cell lung cancer. The CDR3: CASSTQGIANEKLFF. CDR3 nucleotide sequence: TGTGCCAGCTCTACACAGGGGATAGCTAATGAAAAACTGTTTTTT.